Following are 14 T cell receptor beta chains from one sample sequenced in a study of response to subunit inactivated influenza vaccine. TCRdb analysed the RT-PCR reads with MiXCR anew, one entry per CDR3 protein. The table includes about 570,000 distinct CDR3 sequences, approximately 10% detected once. These data were also filed under a second study, of T cells expressing NK-cell markers. That source reports: As the method of synthesis, 5'RACE template switching with UMIs yielded TCR beta cDNA.

The input for sequencing was PBMCs from blood, taken on the day of vaccination. Receptors originate from a man between 45 and 60 years old who received an inactivated influenza vaccine.

The CDR3 DNA follows: TGTGCCAGCAGTTACTCGAGGGGGACTAATTCACCCCTCCACTTT. Protein: CASSYSRGTNSPLHF. The chain is built from TRBV6-5 and TRBJ1-6; D possibly corresponds to TRBD1 (6 bases). Germline values: CDR1 MNHEY, CDR2 SVGAGI. The length of the CDR3 is 15 residues. V was pared by 0 bases and J by 6 bases, with 9 bases between.

This clonotype has just a few counts. This chain joins TRBV4-3 and TRBJ2-1; D is undetermined. The ends were cut back, 0 bases at V and 5 bases at J, with 2 bases in the middle. The CDR3 has 12 residues. Germline V lookup: CDR1 LGHNA, CDR2 YSLEER. CDR3 coding DNA: TGCGCCAGCAGCCAAGATGACAATGAGCAGTTCTTC. Its protein product is CASSQDDNEQFF.

Many counts were recorded for this clonotype. The chain is built from TRBV6-2 or TRBV6-3 and TRBJ2-3; no firm D call. This CDR3 spans 16 amino acids. V was pared by 0 bases and J by 1 base, with 11 bases between. Looked up from germline, CDR1 is MNHEY and CDR2 is SVGEGT. CDR3 DNA: TGTGCCAGCAGTTACTCGACGACGGACCGCACAGATACGCAGTATTTT. This sequence encodes CASSYSTTDRTDTQYF.

This clonotype came up a few times. The V and J genes are TRBV29-1 and TRBJ2-1; 8 nucleotides line up with TRBD1. The trim removed 0 bases at V and 4 bases at J, leaving 8 bases unmatched. Germline-derived CDR1 and CDR2 are SQVTM and ANQGSEA. The CDR3 is 16 amino acids. The CDR3 bases are TGCAGCGTTGAAGACATACCTGGACAGGGATACAATGAGCAGTTCTTC. Amino acid sequence: CSVEDIPGQGYNEQFF.

V and J are TRBV11-2 and TRBJ1-3, with D uncertain. Trimming removed 5 bases at V and 0 bases at J, with 11 bases between. Germline CDR1 and CDR2: SGHAT and FQNNGV. The CDR3 sequence is 15 residues long. CDR3 DNA sequence: TGTGCCAGCAGCGCCTACCGACTCTCTGGAAACACCATATATTTT. Amino acids: CASSAYRLSGNTIYF.

The V call is TRBV9, the J call TRBJ2-5; TRBD2 matches 10 bases. The V segment lost 0 bases and the J segment 5 bases; nucleotides outside the gene matches: 1. CDR3 length equals 14 residues. Germline loops: CDR1 SGDLS, CDR2 YYNGEE. CDR3 region: CASSVDSGGETQYF. In DNA, the CDR3 is TGTGCCAGCAGCGTAGATAGCGGGGGGGAGACCCAGTACTTC.

The chain combines TRBV20-1 with TRBJ2-1; possible D gene TRBD1, 5 bases. The CDR3 is 14 amino acids. Germline values: CDR1 DFQATT, CDR2 SNEGSKA (reference sequence). V was trimmed by 2 bases and J by 4 bases, leaving 12 bases between them. DNA of the CDR3: TGCAGTGCTAGATCTGGACATCGATACAATGAGCAGTTCTTC. Amino acid sequence: CSARSGHRYNEQFF.

This clonotype was recorded a few times. J is TRBJ2-5 and V is TRBV5-1; no clear D. Looked up from germline, CDR1 is SGHRS and CDR2 is YFSETQ. The CDR3 runs 14 residues. The V gene lost 7 bases and the J gene lost 2 bases, with 15 bases spanning the gap. CDR3 protein: CASRLGSLQETQYF. CDR3 sequence (DNA): TGCGCCAGCCGGCTTGGCAGTTTACAAGAGACCCAGTACTTC.

This clonotype was observed a handful of times. The chain joins TRBV11-2 to TRBJ2-1, with D perhaps matching TRBD2 (5 bases). The CDR3 has 18 residues. CDR1 is SGHAT and CDR2 is FQNNGV in the germline V gene. V lost 4 bases and J lost 0, with 19 bases in between. CDR3 sequence reads: CASSSTRLGLSSYNEQFF. As DNA, the CDR3 is TGTGCCAGCAGCTCGACCCGACTTGGACTTAGCTCCTACAATGAGCAGTTCTTC. The whole variable domain, remainder taken from reference TRBV11-2 and TRBJ2-1, is EAGVAQSPRYKIIEKRQSVAFWCNPISGHATLYWYQQILGQGPKLLIQFQNNGVVDDSQLPKDRFSAERLKGVDSTLKIQPAKLEDSAVYLCASSSTRLGLSSYNEQFFGPGTRLTVL.

This clonotype was counted a few times. V is TRBV11-2 and J is TRBJ2-7; 10 nucleotides agree with TRBD2. This CDR3 contains 14 residues. The germline gives CDR1 SGHAT, CDR2 FQNNGV. V gave up 3 bases and J gave up 6 bases; unmatched junction bases: 5. The DNA of the CDR3 is TGTGCCAGCAGCTTCAGCGGGGGGGTGCTCGAGCAGTACTTC. Translated, it gives CASSFSGGVLEQYF.

In this sample, this clonotype turned up a few times. The chain combines TRBV11-2 with TRBJ2-7; a weak D match, TRBD2 (6 bases). The germline CDR1 and CDR2 sequences are SGHAT and FQNNGV. The V end was cut by 2 bases, the J end by 0 bases, with 17 bases between. The CDR3 is 17 residues long. The CDR3 DNA follows: TGTGCCAGCAGCTTAAGATCCCTGCGGGACGGCTCCTACGAGCAGTACTTC. Its protein is CASSLRSLRDGSYEQYF.

This clonotype was seen more than once but under ten times. The chain carries TRBV19 and TRBJ2-7; 9 positions agree with TRBD2. There are 14 residues in the CDR3. V was pared by 3 bases and J by 4 bases, with 4 bases of the junction left unmatched. Germline V gives CDR1 LNHDA, CDR2 SQIVND (reference sequence). The CDR3: CASSIFSGSYEQYF. In DNA, the CDR3 is TGTGCCAGTAGTATCTTTAGCGGGAGTTACGAGCAGTACTTC.

V gene TRBV20-1 combines with J gene TRBJ1-4; perhaps TRBD1 as D (6 bases). Trimming left V 3 bases short and J 7 bases short, with 15 bases between. This CDR3 contains 14 residues. The germline V gene encodes CDR1 DFQATT and CDR2 SNEGSKA (reference sequence). The CDR3 DNA reads as TGCAGTGCTAGCCCCCAGGGGTCAGCTGAAAAACTGTTTTTT. Translated: CSASPQGSAEKLFF.

This clonotype was seen a few times. The chain employs TRBV6-2 or TRBV6-3 and TRBJ2-7; TRBD1 aligns across 9 bases. The CDR3 runs to 14 residues. After removal of 6 bases from V and 6 bases from J, the junction contained 9 bases not matched to a gene. Germline loops: CDR1 MNHEY, CDR2 SVGEGT. The CDR3 here is CASRQGTGSAEQYF. The DNA of the CDR3 is TGTGCCAGCAGACAAGGGACAGGGTCTGCCGAGCAGTACTTC.